These 14 T cell receptor beta chains were all obtained from the same sample, sequenced in a study of T cell responses to AZD1222 COVID-19 vaccine. Produced via immunoSEQ multiplex PCR; TCRdb's table is partial and in-frame only. This table holds 120,000 to 150,000 clones, about 93% found once. Sequenced here: peripheral blood, sampled on day 0 of AZD1222 vaccination. These receptors all stem from an adult in good health.

V and J are TRBV7-2 and TRBJ2-3, with TRBD2 identical over 10 bases. Trimming at V came to 1 base and at J to 7 bases, leaving 8 bases not matched to a gene. CDR1 is SGHTA, CDR2 FQGNSA, per germline. The CDR3 extends over 16 amino acids. Written as DNA, the CDR3 is TGTGCCAGCAGCTTAGTCGCTAGCGGGGGAACCAATACGCAGTATTTT. Translating gives CASSLVASGGTNTQYF. Complete variable domain (other parts from reference TRBV7-2 and TRBJ2-3): GAGVSQSPSNKVTEKGKDVELRCDPISGHTALYWYRQSLGQGLEFLIYFQGNSAPDKSGLPSDRFSAERTGGSVSTLTIQRTQQEDSAVYLCASSLVASGGTNTQYFGPGTRLTVL.

This chain links TRBV19 with TRBJ1-1; D ambiguous. Germline V CDR1 and CDR2: LNHDA, SQIVND (reference sequence). The CDR3 runs to 13 residues. V lost 1 base, J lost 0 bases, and 3 bases lay in between. The CDR3 loop is CASSIGVNTEAFF. The CDR3 DNA is TGTGCCAGTAGTATAGGGGTGAACACTGAAGCTTTCTTT.

The chain carries TRBV9 and TRBJ1-2; D is perhaps TRBD1 (5 bases). The V and J ends lost 1 base and 3 bases respectively, with 13 bases between them. Germline assignment: CDR1 SGDLS and CDR2 YYNGEE. CDR3 size: 15 residues. Here the CDR3 DNA reads TGTGCCAGCAGCGTAAGTGCCGGGGCTGACTATGGCTACACCTTC. Amino acid sequence: CASSVSAGADYGYTF. Variable domain in full (rest from reference TRBV9 and TRBJ1-2): DSGVTQTPKHLITATGQRVTLRCSPRSGDLSVYWYQQSLDQGLQFLIQYYNGEERAKGNILERFSAQQFPDLHSELNLSSLELGDSALYFCASSVSAGADYGYTFGSGTRLTVV.

The chain carries TRBV5-1 and TRBJ1-3, with D unresolved. The CDR3 runs to 17 residues. Germline assignment: CDR1 SGHRS and CDR2 YFSETQ. V was trimmed by 2 bases and J by 0 bases, leaving 15 bases between them. The CDR3 coding sequence is TGCGCCAGCAGCTTCGAGGGCCCGCCGCTCTCTGGAAACACCATATATTTT. Translation: CASSFEGPPLSGNTIYF.

This chain uses TRBV5-6 with TRBJ1-6, with D tentatively TRBD1 (6 bases). V was pared by 3 bases and J by 3 bases, with 10 bases between. The CDR3 contains 15 residues. Germline loops: CDR1 SGHDT, CDR2 YYEEEE. The DNA of the CDR3 is TGTGCCAGCAGCTCGGACAGAAACTATAATTCACCCCTCCACTTT. Residues: CASSSDRNYNSPLHF.

The chain carries TRBV4-1 and TRBJ1-2, with D possibly matching TRBD1 (5 bases). Germline V lookup: CDR1 MGHRA, CDR2 YSYEKL. CDR3 length: 12 residues. V was pared by 1 base and J by 8 bases, with 8 bases between. The CDR3 here is CASSQVGTGYTF. The CDR3 coding sequence is TGCGCCAGCAGCCAAGTTGGGACGGGCTACACCTTC.

The genes are TRBV9 and TRBJ2-5, with D possibly being TRBD1 (6 bases). Germline-derived CDR1 and CDR2 are SGDLS and YYNGEE. This CDR3 has 15 amino acids. Trimming cost V 3 bases and J 3 bases, with 15 bases left between them. CDR3 in amino acids: CASSGGGFTEETQYF. CDR3 DNA sequence: TGTGCCAGCAGCGGAGGGGGATTTACAGAAGAGACCCAGTACTTC.

The CDR3 nucleotides are TGTGCCAGCAGCTTGACAGGGAATAATCAGCCCCAGCATTTT. Translated, it gives CASSLTGNNQPQHF. The V call is TRBV5-5, the J call TRBJ1-5, with D perhaps matching TRBD1 (6 bases). The CDR3 is 14 amino acids. Looked up from germline, CDR1 is SGHKS and CDR2 is YYEKEE (reference sequence). Between the trimmed V and J ends, which lost 1 base and 4 bases, there was a span of 9 bases.

CDR3 loop: CASSVRLSAAEAFF. DNA for the CDR3: TGTGCCAGCAGCGTCCGTCTCTCGGCAGCTGAAGCTTTCTTT. This rearrangement joins TRBV9 to TRBJ1-1; D not certain. Germline V lookup: CDR1 SGDLS, CDR2 YYNGEE. The CDR3 is 14 residues long. V was trimmed by 2 bases and J by 6 bases, leaving 14 bases between them.

V and J are TRBV6-5 and TRBJ2-7; 13 nucleotides align to TRBD2. CDR1 is MNHEY and CDR2 is SVGAGI in the germline V gene. Losses at the gene ends were 2 bases for V and 2 bases for J; bases not matched to a gene: 3. The CDR3 has 16 residues. The DNA of the CDR3 is TGTGCCAGCAGTTACGCCGGGACTAGCGGGACCTACGAGCAGTACTTC. It is translated as CASSYAGTSGTYEQYF.

This sequence joins TRBV29-1 and TRBJ2-7; possibly TRBD1 for D (6 bases). The CDR3 contains 15 residues. The V and J ends lost 2 bases and 1 base respectively, with 15 bases between them. Germline lookup yields CDR1 SQVTM and CDR2 ANQGSEA. The CDR3 here is CSVELAGDESYEQYF. CDR3 nucleotides: TGCAGCGTTGAACTGGCAGGGGATGAGTCCTACGAGCAGTACTTC.

The gene calls are TRBV7-2 and TRBJ1-5, with 8 bases lining up with TRBD1. The germline V gene encodes CDR1 SGHTA and CDR2 FQGNSA. The CDR3 loop spans 15 amino acids. V was pared by 5 bases and J by 2 bases, with 5 bases of the junction left unmatched. The CDR3 spells CASSQTGDRNQPQHF. DNA of the CDR3: TGTGCCAGCAGCCAGACAGGGGATCGCAATCAGCCCCAGCATTTT.

The chain couples TRBV18 to TRBJ1-2, with TRBD1 matching 7 bases. Germline lookup yields CDR1 KGHSH and CDR2 LQKENI. The CDR3 is made up of 13 amino acids. V lost 6 bases and J lost 8; bases outside the gene matches: 9. The CDR3 sequence: CASSPGTVGGYTF. CDR3 coding DNA: TGTGCCAGCTCCCCCGGGACAGTGGGCGGCTACACCTTC.

Only one count was recorded for this clone. The chain joins TRBV2 to TRBJ2-2; TRBD2 aligns across 12 bases. The germline CDR1 and CDR2 sequences are SNHLY and FYNNEI. The CDR3 contains 16 residues. After removal of 7 bases from V and 5 bases from J, the junction contained 8 bases not matched to a gene. The CDR3: CASKSLAGGRTGELFF. The DNA for the CDR3 is TGTGCCAGCAAGTCCCTAGCGGGGGGGCGGACCGGGGAGCTGTTTTTT.